This T cell receptor (beta chain) was found in a study of T cell repertoires in cytomegalovirus infection (dated by TCRdb to about 2019). Concerning the study at large: Peptide stimulations targeted recently identified HLA-C-restricted CMV epitopes, whose presentation resists viral immunomodulation, together with well-studied HLA-B-restricted epitopes. The HLA type of each donor mattered for the analysis, because public TCR beta signatures pointed to carriage of CMV infection along with the matching HLA type. The paper as a whole reports these results and caveats: In both this cohort and an independent roughly 350-donor cohort, the cumulative frequency of public TCR beta family members distinguished carriers of CMV infection plus the relevant HLA type. The ex vivo response was dominated by HLA-C-restricted CMV-specific TCR beta clonotypes, and the single most frequent clonotype in two of eight donors was supplied by these HLA-C-restricted clonotypes.

The label giving this sample's treatment or condition can be read as: in vitro stimulation with specific CMV peptide epitopes to enrich CMV-specific T cells. The instrument was an Illumina HiSeq 1500. TCRdb passed the public sequencing reads through fastp at Q25 and MiXCR, retaining productive beta sequences. Rows matching on CDR3 protein sequence are summarized as one entry with the most common DNA and genes. This sample has around 710,000 distinct CDR3 sequences in its table, and just under 30% of those were observed once. The ten largest clonotypes hold about an eighth of the sample. About this clonotype itself: This clone's antigen is unknown. No much larger clone is present one base from it, and per-base qualities are unavailable.

V is trimmed back by 4 bases and J by 2 bases, and the junction contains 6 bases that no gene match accounts for. The CDR3 contains 16 residues, cysteine and phenylalanine counted. Solely the CDR3 DNA is kept, with 48 bases framed from the first base. CDR1 and CDR2 (MNHNY, SVGAGI) derive from the germline V gene (reference sequence). The chain is encoded by TRBV6-6 joined to TRBJ2-5; 11 central nucleotides agree with TRBD2. The sequence came from a human donor in good health (CMV status not recorded). Some clones in this sample may be carry-over from other donors' samples. Sequenced material: cultured CD8+ T cells from PBMCs, taken from culture after CMV antigen stimulation. In nucleotide form, the sequence is TGTGCCAGCAGTTCATCCGGGACTAGCGGACAAGAGACCCAGTACTTC. Translation gives CASSSSGTSGQETQYF.